Listed below are T cell receptor beta chains from one sample, sequenced in a study of T cells in narcolepsy. Produced via immunoSEQ multiplex PCR; TCRdb's table is partial and in-frame only. The data hold 30,000 or so clones, with approximately 82% observed a single time. What was sequenced was CD45RA- memory CD4+ T cells from PBMCs. The receptor set was obtained from a human donor with narcolepsy. Each CDR3 is given with its conserved first and last residue. A D gene is named only where the DNA matches it firmly. Not every row has a clone size; where given, it reads once, few, many or a size class.

J: TRBJ1-2; V: TRBV5-6; size: .; D: .; DNA: TGTGCCAGCAGCAGTCAAGGGGGCTACACCTTC; CDR3: CASSSQGGYTF
J: TRBJ2-1; V: TRBV19; size: .; D: TRBD1; DNA: TGTGCCAGTAGGGAGGGACAGGGTGGCTACAATGAGCAGTTCTTC; CDR3: CASREGQGGYNEQFF
J: TRBJ2-5; V: TRBV5-1; size: .; D: TRBD1; DNA: TGCGCCAGCAGCCGTGACAGGGGTCAAGAGACCCAGTACTTC; CDR3: CASSRDRGQETQYF
J: TRBJ2-1; V: TRBV9; size: .; D: TRBD1; DNA: TGTGCCAGCAGCGATCCGACAGGGGGGATATACAATGAGCAGTTCTTC; CDR3: CASSDPTGGIYNEQFF
J: TRBJ2-4; V: TRBV30; size: .; D: .; DNA: TGTGCCTGGAGTGTGGGGGCTGGGGACATTCAGTACTTC; CDR3: CAWSVGAGDIQYF
J: TRBJ1-6; V: TRBV7-9; size: .; D: TRBD1; DNA: TGTGCCAGCAGCTCCGGACAGGGAAATTCACCCCTCCACTTT; CDR3: CASSSGQGNSPLHF
J: TRBJ1-1; V: TRBV7-2; size: .; D: .; DNA: TGTGCCAGCAGCCTACGGGCCGGGAACACTGAAGCTTTCTTT; CDR3: CASSLRAGNTEAFF
J: TRBJ2-5; V: TRBV19; size: few; D: TRBD2; DNA: TGTGCCAGTAGTATACAGCGGGGGGGACAAGAGACCCAGTACTTC; CDR3: CASSIQRGGQETQYF
J: TRBJ2-7; V: TRBV7-8; size: few; D: .; DNA: TGTGCCAGCAGCTCGCTAAATTTTAACGGGACGTACTTTTCCTACGAGCAGTACTTC; CDR3: CASSSLNFNGTYFSYEQYF
J: TRBJ1-2; V: TRBV10-3; size: .; D: .; DNA: TGTGCCATCAGTGAGTCGAGGACGGGGGCTAACTATGGCTACACCTTC; CDR3: CAISESRTGANYGYTF
J: TRBJ1-4; V: TRBV27; size: .; D: .; DNA: TGTGCCAGCAGTTTATCGAGAGTAACTAATGAAAAACTGTTTTTT; CDR3: CASSLSRVTNEKLFF
J: TRBJ2-3; V: TRBV5-4; size: .; D: TRBD2; DNA: TGTGCCAGCAGCAAAACGACTAGCGGGTTTAAAGATACGCAGTATTTT; CDR3: CASSKTTSGFKDTQYF
J: TRBJ1-2; V: TRBV10-3; size: .; D: .; DNA: TGTGCCATCAGTGAAGAAGAGGGTGCCTATGGCTACACCTTC; CDR3: CAISEEEGAYGYTF
J: TRBJ1-2; V: TRBV6-5; size: .; D: .; DNA: TGTGCCAGCAGTTCTTTAACAGGGAACGGCTACACCTTC; CDR3: CASSSLTGNGYTF
J: TRBJ2-2; V: TRBV30; size: once; D: .; DNA: TGTGCCTGGGGACGTAACCTTAACACCGGGGAGCTGTTTTTT; CDR3: CAWGRNLNTGELFF
J: TRBJ1-3; V: TRBV5-1; size: .; D: .; DNA: TGCGCCAGCAGACCGGAGAGCTCTGGAAACACCATATATTTT; CDR3: CASRPESSGNTIYF
J: TRBJ1-4; V: TRBV5-1; size: .; D: TRBD1; DNA: TGCGCCAGCAGCTTGGAAGGGGGCAGTAATGAAAAACTGTTTTTT; CDR3: CASSLEGGSNEKLFF
J: TRBJ2-1; V: TRBV9; size: .; D: .; DNA: TGTGCCAGCAGCGGCGCATTAGGGGGCGGAGGGGAGCAGTTCTTC; CDR3: CASSGALGGGGEQFF
J: TRBJ2-7; V: TRBV7-2; size: .; D: .; DNA: TGTGCCAGCAGCTTCCCCTACGAGCAGTACTTC; CDR3: CASSFPYEQYF
J: TRBJ1-5; V: TRBV2; size: .; D: TRBD1; DNA: TGTGCCAGCAACCGAGGCTCGTCTACAGGGGGCTATCAGCCCCAGCATTTT; CDR3: CASNRGSSTGGYQPQHF
J: TRBJ2-1; V: TRBV7-2; size: .; D: TRBD1; DNA: TGTGCCAGCAGCTTGGCCAACACCGGGACAGGGATCAATGAGCAGTTCTTC; CDR3: CASSLANTGTGINEQFF
J: TRBJ2-2; V: TRBV11-3; size: .; D: TRBD2; DNA: TGTGCCAGCAGCCGAGGACTAGCGGGGGGCTCGAACACCGGGGAGCTGTTTTTT; CDR3: CASSRGLAGGSNTGELFF
J: TRBJ1-6; V: TRBV10-3; size: .; D: TRBD1; DNA: TGTGCCACCCGGGACAGCCTCCTTTCCCTCCACTTT; CDR3: CATRDSLLSLHF
J: TRBJ2-7; V: TRBV13; size: once; D: TRBD2; DNA: TGTGCCAGCAGCTTAATAGGCTCGGCTAGCGGGGGGGGGTGGTCCTACGAGCAGTACTTC; CDR3: CASSLIGSASGGGWSYEQYF
J: TRBJ1-6; V: TRBV21-1; size: once; D: .; DNA: TGTGCCAGCAGCAAAGCCGGGGATTTGACTTCACCCCTCCACTTT; CDR3: CASSKAGDLTSPLHF